This T cell receptor (beta chain) was sequenced for a study of shared clonotypes between healthy human individuals. About the research overall: CD4 naive cells filled three plates per donor, CD4 memory three, CD8 naive two and CD8 memory one. Overall study results and limits: It was the few donors that limited the genetic and exposure-history diversity represented.

The CDR3 is 12 amino acids. Germline loops: CDR1 SGHTA, CDR2 FQGNSA. V dropped 6 bases and J dropped 2 bases, with 7 bases sitting between them. Method: immunoSEQ multiplex PCR; TCRdb's copy keeps in-frame clones and lacks some. The sample has over 850,000 clones, about 84% seen once. Concerning this clone: Its target is unknown.

The origin of this receptor is a man in his late teens or twenties in good health. Some clones in this sample may be carry-over from other donors' samples. The rearrangement joins TRBV7-2 to TRBJ1-2; D unresolved. Specimen: memory CD4+ T cells from PBMCs. Subset described: CD45RA-negative fraction. The CDR3 loop is CASSEDNYGYTF. DNA of the CDR3: TGTGCCAGCAGTGAAGACAACTATGGCTACACCTTC.